Given below is one T cell receptor (beta chain) in context. Its antigen remains unidentified. TCRdb itself ran the RT-PCR reads through MiXCR, one entry per CDR3 protein. The sample carries about 170,000 distinct CDR3 sequences, approximately 11% recorded once. Germline assignment: CDR1 KGHDR and CDR2 SFDVKD. The length of the CDR3 is 15 residues. The V end lost 2 bases, the J end lost 4 bases, and 11 bases lay between the germline ends. The entry originates in a study of response to subunit inactivated influenza vaccine. Regarding the study as a whole: Every seasonal influenza vaccination brings in few new T cells, the authors suggested.

This chain connects TRBV24-1 to TRBJ2-1, with a tentative D call TRBD2 (5 bases). The clonotype comes from a man between 50 and 69 years old who received an inactivated influenza vaccine. Sequenced material: CD8+ T cells sorted from PBMCs, taken approximately 25 months after vaccination. For the CDR3, the DNA is TGTGCCACCAGTGATTCGGGGATTGATTACAATGAGCAGTTCTTC. Its protein product is CATSDSGIDYNEQFF.